The sequence of this T cell receptor (beta chain) was determined in a study of early T cells in non-severe SARS-CoV-2 infection. The CDR3 is made up of 15 amino acids. V shed 7 bases and J 4 bases; nucleotides not matched to a gene: 9. The germline V gene has CDR1 SGHNT and CDR2 YENEEA. This clonotype appeared a few times. Individual cDNA molecules were tagged with unique molecular identifiers, the study reported. From the 5' RACE reads, TCRdb called clonotypes with MiXCR, one entry per CDR3 protein. The table shows about 31,000 distinct CDR3 sequences, with less than 8.5% occurring only once. This TCR derives from an adult who was a healthcare worker with PCR-confirmed SARS-CoV-2 infection or an uninfected control (not recorded which). This sequence joins TRBV11-3 and TRBJ2-3; 9 bases line up with TRBD2. This specimen was whole blood, taken at baseline. The DNA of the CDR3 is TGTGCCAGCATTTCCGGGACTAGCTTGTCAGATACGCAGTATTTT. Translating it yields CASISGTSLSDTQYF.